The source of this T cell receptor beta chain is a study of beta chain features in type 1 diabetes. As to this clone: Its antigen is currently unknown.

The authors reverse transcribed all of the isolated RNA, so sequencing captured expressed TCRB transcripts. TCRdb's table, derived via immunoSEQ multiplex PCR, lists solely in-frame clones and lacks some. The sample yields approximately 120,000 clones, around 16% seen once. CDR3 length equals 15 residues. V was cut by 7 bases and J by 4 bases, with 20 bases left in between. Germline CDR1 reads SQVTM; CDR2 reads ANQGSEA. Whole-study findings and limits: Within the patient group, naive, central memory and Treg TCRB repertoires appeared more similar to each other than within healthy donors. Moderate yet significant TCRB CDR3 shortening was seen in Type 1 diabetes patients in all four CD4+ subsets.

The source of this sequence is a man younger than 35 with type 1 diabetes. This chain connects TRBV29-1 to TRBJ2-1; D is possibly TRBD1 (6 bases). Sequencing input: central memory CD4+ T cells from blood. CDR3 DNA sequence: TGCAGCGCCCTCCAGGGGCTCGCGCATTACAATGAGCAGTTCTTC. It codes for CSALQGLAHYNEQFF.